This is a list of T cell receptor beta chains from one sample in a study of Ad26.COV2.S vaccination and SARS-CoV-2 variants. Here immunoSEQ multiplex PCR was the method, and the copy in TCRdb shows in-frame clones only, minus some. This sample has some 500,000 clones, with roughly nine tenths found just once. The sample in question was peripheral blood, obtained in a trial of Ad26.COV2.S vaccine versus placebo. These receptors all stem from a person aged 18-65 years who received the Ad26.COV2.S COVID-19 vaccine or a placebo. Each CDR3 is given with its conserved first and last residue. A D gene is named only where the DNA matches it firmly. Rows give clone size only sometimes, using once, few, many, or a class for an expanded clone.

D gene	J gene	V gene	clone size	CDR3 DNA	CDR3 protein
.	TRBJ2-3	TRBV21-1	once	TGTGCCAGCAGCACTCGACTAGCGGGAGGCACAGATACGCAGTATTTT	CASSTRLAGGTDTQYF
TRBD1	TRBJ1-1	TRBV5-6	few	TGTGCCAGCAGCCGGGGGACAGGGATCATGAACACTGAAGCTTTCTTT	CASSRGTGIMNTEAFF
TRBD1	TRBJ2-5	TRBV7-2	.	TGTGCCAGCAGCTCCTACAGGGGGTTTCAAGAGACCCAGTACTTC	CASSSYRGFQETQYF
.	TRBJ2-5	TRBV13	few	TGTGCCAGCAGCCGGGGGGCGGGGAGAGAGACCCAGTACTTC	CASSRGAGRETQYF
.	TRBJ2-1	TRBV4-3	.	TGCGCCAGCAGTCAGTTTGGGGGTAGCTCCTACAATGAGCAGTTCTTC	CASSQFGGSSYNEQFF
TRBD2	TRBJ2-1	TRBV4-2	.	TGTGCCAGCAGCCTTGGGACTAGCGAATCCCACAATGAGCAGTTCTTC	CASSLGTSESHNEQFF
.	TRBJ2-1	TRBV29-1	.	TGCAGCGTTGGCCCCGGGAGAGAGTTCTTC	CSVGPGREFF
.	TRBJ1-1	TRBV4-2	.	TGTGCCAGCAGCCAAGTCCCCAGGTTAAACACTGAAGCTTTCTTT	CASSQVPRLNTEAFF
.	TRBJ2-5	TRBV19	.	TGTGCCAGTAGTACCTACCCGGGACACTGGGGAGAGACCCAGTACTTC	CASSTYPGHWGETQYF
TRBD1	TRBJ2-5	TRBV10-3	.	TGTGCCATCAGTGATAACAGGGGGGAGACCCAGTACTTC	CAISDNRGETQYF
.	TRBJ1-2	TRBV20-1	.	TGCAGTGCTGCAACGAATGGCTACACCTTC	CSAATNGYTF
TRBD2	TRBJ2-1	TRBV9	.	TGTGCCAGCAGCCCACAGACTAGCGGGATCTACAATGAGCAGTTCTTC	CASSPQTSGIYNEQFF
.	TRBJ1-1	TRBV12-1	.	TGTGCCAGCAGCTACGAAGGACAGGGAACTAGGAACACTGAAGCTTTCTTT	CASSYEGQGTRNTEAFF
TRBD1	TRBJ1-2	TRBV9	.	TGTGCCAGCAGCCAGGGGGGGGCGGTTGGCTATGGCTACACCTTC	CASSQGGAVGYGYTF
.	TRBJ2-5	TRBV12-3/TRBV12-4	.	TGTGCCAGCAGTTTCGGGGGACAAGAGACCCAGTACTTC	CASSFGGQETQYF
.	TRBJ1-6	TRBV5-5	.	TGTGCCAGCAGCTTGGCGGTGAGCCCGTCGGTGGATTCACCCCTCCACTTT	CASSLAVSPSVDSPLHF
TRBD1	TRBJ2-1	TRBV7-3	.	TGTGCCAGCAGCTTAAGGAGTCGGGACAGGGGTAACAATGAGCAGTTCTTC	CASSLRSRDRGNNEQFF
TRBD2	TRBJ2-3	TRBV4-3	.	TGCGCCAGCAGCACCACCGGGACTAGGGGTTACACAGATACGCAGTATTTT	CASSTTGTRGYTDTQYF
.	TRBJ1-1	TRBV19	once	TGTGCCAGTAGTACTGGAGGACAGTTCCACACTGAAGCTTTCTTT	CASSTGGQFHTEAFF
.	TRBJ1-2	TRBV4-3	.	TGCGCCAGCAGCCAAGAACTACAGGGTTTGTTCAATGGCTACACCTTC	CASSQELQGLFNGYTF
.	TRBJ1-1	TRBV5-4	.	TGTGCCAGCAGCACCAAGACAGCGAACACTGAAGCTTTCTTT	CASSTKTANTEAFF
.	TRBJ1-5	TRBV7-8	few	TGTGCCAGCAGCTTCGGGACCGCCAATCAGCCCCAGCATTTT	CASSFGTANQPQHF
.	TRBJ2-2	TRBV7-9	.	TGTGCCAGCAGCTTAGTTCGCAGAAGCGTCACCGGGGAGCTGTTTTTT	CASSLVRRSVTGELFF
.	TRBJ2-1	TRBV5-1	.	TGCGCCAGCAGCTTGATCCGCAGCTCCTACAATGAGCAGTTCTTC	CASSLIRSSYNEQFF
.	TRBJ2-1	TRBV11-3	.	TGTGCCAGCAGCCCCCGGGACACGAGGGGCGAGCAGTTCTTC	CASSPRDTRGEQFF
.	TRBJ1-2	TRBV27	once	TGTGCCAGCAGTTTTGTTGGAGGTCCCGAGGACTATGGCTACACCTTC	CASSFVGGPEDYGYTF
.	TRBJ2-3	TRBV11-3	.	TGTGCCAGCAGCTCACACCGAGGCACAGATACGCAGTATTTT	CASSSHRGTDTQYF
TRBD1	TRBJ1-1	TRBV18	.	TGTGCCAGCTCAATCCAAGGGCAGGGGGCTGGTGAAGCTTTCTTT	CASSIQGQGAGEAFF
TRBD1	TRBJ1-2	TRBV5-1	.	TGCGCCAGCGCCAAACAGGGGAGCTATGGCTACACCTTC	CASAKQGSYGYTF
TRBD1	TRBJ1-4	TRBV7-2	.	TGTGCCAGCAGCTTAGACAGGGGGCTTGAAAAACTGTTTTTT	CASSLDRGLEKLFF
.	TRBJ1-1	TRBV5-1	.	TGCGCCAGCAGCCTTGGCTTTGTGACTGAAGCTTTCTTT	CASSLGFVTEAFF
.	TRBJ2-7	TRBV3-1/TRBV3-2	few	TGTGCCAGCAGCCAAGAAGGTACAGCCCCCTACGAGCAGTACTTC	CASSQEGTAPYEQYF
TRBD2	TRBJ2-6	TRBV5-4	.	TGTGCCAGCAGCCACCCCGGCGGGGGGGCCACTGGGGCCAACGTCCTGACTTTC	CASSHPGGGATGANVLTF
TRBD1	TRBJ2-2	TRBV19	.	TGTGCCAGCTCGACAGGGTATACCGGGGAGCTGTTTTTT	CASSTGYTGELFF
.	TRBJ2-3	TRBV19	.	TGTGCCAGTAGTAACCTCCCCCGAACGTTCCCAGATACGCAGTATTTT	CASSNLPRTFPDTQYF
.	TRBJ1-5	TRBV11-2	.	TGTGCCAGCGGTGTTAGGGGGGGGGCCCAGCATTTT	CASGVRGGAQHF
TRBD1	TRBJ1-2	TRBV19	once	TGTGCCAGTATGGACAGGGGATTCGGGGGCTACACCTTC	CASMDRGFGGYTF
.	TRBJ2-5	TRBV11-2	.	TGTGCCAGCAGCTTCGGCCAGCAAGAGACCCAGTACTTC	CASSFGQQETQYF
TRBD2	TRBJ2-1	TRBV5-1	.	TGCGCCAGCGCCGGGGGGACTAGCGGGAGTGATGAGCAGTTCTTC	CASAGGTSGSDEQFF
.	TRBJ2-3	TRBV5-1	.	TGCGCCAGCAGCAACAGGGCAGGGACAGATACGCAGTATTTT	CASSNRAGTDTQYF
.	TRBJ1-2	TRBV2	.	TGTGCCAGCAGGGGGGCCGTCCGTCCCCTTTATGGCTACACCTTC	CASRGAVRPLYGYTF